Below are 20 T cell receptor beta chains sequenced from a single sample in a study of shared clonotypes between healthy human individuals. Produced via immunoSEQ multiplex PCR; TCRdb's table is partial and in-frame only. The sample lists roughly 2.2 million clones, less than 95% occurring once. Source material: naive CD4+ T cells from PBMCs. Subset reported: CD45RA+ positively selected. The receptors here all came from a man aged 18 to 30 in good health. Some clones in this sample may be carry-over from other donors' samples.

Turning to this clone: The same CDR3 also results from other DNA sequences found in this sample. In nucleotides, the CDR3 is TGCGCCAGCAGCTTCGGGGGTGGCTACGAGCAGTACTTC. Its protein is CASSFGGGYEQYF. The chain couples TRBV5-1 to TRBJ2-7, with D possibly matching TRBD2 (6 bases). The CDR3 is 13 amino acids. The V gene lost 2 bases and the J gene lost 3 bases, with 9 bases spanning the gap. CDR1 and CDR2 from the germline V gene are SGHRS and YFSETQ. The variable domain in full, with the rest retrieved from reference TRBV5-1 and TRBJ2-7, is KAGVTQTPRYLIKTRGQQVTLSCSPISGHRSVSWYQQTPGQGLQFLFEYFSETQRNKGNFPGRFSGRQFSNSRSEMNVSTLELGDSALYLCASSFGGGYEQYFGPGTRLTVT.

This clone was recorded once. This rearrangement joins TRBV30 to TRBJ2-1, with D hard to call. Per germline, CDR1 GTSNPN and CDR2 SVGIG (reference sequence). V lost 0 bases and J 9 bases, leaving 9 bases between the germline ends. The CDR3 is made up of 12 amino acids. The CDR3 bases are TGTGCCTGGAGTGTACTGTGGGGTGAGCAGTTCTTC. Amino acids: CAWSVLWGEQFF.

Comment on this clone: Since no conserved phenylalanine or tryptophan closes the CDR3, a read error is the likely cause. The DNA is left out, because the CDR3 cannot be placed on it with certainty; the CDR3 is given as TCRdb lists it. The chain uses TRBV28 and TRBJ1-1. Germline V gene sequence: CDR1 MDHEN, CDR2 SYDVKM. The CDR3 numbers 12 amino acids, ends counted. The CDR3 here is CASSLLGQLLFY.

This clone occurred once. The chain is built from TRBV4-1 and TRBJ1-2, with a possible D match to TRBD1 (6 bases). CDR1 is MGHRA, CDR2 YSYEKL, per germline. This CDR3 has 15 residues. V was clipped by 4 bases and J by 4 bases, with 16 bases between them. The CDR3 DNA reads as TGCGCCAGCAGCCCTCTTGAGAGGGGGACCTATGGCTACACCTTC. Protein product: CASSPLERGTYGYTF.

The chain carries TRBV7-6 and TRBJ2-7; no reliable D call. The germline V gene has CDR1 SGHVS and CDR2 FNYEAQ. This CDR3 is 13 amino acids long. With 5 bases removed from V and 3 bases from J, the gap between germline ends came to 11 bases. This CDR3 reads CASSLRHNYEQYF. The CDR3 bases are TGTGCCAGCAGCCTCCGGCATAACTACGAGCAGTACTTC.

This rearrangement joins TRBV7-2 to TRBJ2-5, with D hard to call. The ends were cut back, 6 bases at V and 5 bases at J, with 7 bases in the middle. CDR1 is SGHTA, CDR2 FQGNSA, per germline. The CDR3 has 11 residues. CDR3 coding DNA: TGTGCCAGCAGTTGGTTGGAGACCCAGTACTTC. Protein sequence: CASSWLETQYF.

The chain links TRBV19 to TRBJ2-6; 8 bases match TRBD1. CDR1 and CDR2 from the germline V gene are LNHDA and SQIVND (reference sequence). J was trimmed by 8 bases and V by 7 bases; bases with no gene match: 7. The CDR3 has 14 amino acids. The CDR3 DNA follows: TGTGCCAGTACCGATGGACAGGGAACCAACGTCCTGACTTTC. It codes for CASTDGQGTNVLTF.

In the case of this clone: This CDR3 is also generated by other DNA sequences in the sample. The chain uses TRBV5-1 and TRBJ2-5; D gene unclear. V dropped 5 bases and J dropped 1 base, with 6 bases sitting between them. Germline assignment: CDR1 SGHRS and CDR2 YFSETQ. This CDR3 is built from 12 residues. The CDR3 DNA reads TGCGCCAGCAGACGGCCCCAAGAGACCCAGTACTTC. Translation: CASRRPQETQYF.

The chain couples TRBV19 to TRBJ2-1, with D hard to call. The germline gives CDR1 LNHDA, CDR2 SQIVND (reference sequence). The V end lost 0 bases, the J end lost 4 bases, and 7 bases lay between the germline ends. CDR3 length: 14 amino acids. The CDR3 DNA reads TGTGCCAGTAGTATAGATCGGTTATACAATGAGCAGTTCTTC. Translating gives CASSIDRLYNEQFF.

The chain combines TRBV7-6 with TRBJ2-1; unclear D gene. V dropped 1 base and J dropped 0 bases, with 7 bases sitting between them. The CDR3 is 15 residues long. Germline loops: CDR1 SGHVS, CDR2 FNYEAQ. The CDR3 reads CASSLDLRSYNEQFF. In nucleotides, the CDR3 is TGTGCCAGCAGCTTAGACTTGCGCTCCTACAATGAGCAGTTCTTC.

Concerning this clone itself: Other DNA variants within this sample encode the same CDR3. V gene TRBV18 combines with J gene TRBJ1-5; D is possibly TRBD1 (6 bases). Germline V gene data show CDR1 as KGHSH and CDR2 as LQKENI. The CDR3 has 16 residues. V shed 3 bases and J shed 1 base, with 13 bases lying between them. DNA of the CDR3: TGTGCCAGCTCACCCTCAGGGGCGGGAAGCAATCAGCCCCAGCATTTT. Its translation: CASSPSGAGSNQPQHF.

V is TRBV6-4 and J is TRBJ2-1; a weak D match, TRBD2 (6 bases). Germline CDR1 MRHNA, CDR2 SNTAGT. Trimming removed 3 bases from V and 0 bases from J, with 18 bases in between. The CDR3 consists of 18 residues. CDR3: CASSEHGRRGSSYNEQFF. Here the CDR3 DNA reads TGTGCCAGCAGTGAACACGGTCGGCGGGGTAGCTCCTACAATGAGCAGTTCTTC.

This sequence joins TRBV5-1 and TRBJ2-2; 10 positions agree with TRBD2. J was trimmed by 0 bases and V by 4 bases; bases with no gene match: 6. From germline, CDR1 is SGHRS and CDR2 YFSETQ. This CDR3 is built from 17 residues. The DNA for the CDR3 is TGCGCCAGCAGCCTTGATAGCGGGAGGCCGAACACCGGGGAGCTGTTTTTT. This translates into CASSLDSGRPNTGELFF.

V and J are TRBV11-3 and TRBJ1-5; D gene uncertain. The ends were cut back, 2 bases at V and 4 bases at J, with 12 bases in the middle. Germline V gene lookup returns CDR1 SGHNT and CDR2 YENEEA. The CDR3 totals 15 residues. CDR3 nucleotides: TGTGCCAGCAGCTTACCACCCGGGCTAAATCAGCCCCAGCATTTT. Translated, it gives CASSLPPGLNQPQHF.

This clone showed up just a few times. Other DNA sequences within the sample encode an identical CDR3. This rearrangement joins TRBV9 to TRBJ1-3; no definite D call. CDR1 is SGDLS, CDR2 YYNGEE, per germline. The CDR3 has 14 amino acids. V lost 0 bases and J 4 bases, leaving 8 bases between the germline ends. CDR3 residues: CASSVVGDGNTIYF. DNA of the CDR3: TGTGCCAGCAGCGTAGTGGGCGACGGAAACACCATATATTTT. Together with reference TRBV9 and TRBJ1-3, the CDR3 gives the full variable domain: DSGVTQTPKHLITATGQRVTLRCSPRSGDLSVYWYQQSLDQGLQFLIQYYNGEERAKGNILERFSAQQFPDLHSELNLSSLELGDSALYFCASSVVGDGNTIYFGEGSWLTVV.

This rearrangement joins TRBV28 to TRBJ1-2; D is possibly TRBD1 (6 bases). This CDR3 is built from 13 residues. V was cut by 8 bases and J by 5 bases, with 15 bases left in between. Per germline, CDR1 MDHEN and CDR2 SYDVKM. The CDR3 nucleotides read TGTGCCAGCGGTGCCGGGACACCTTATGGCTACACCTTC. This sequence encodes CASGAGTPYGYTF.

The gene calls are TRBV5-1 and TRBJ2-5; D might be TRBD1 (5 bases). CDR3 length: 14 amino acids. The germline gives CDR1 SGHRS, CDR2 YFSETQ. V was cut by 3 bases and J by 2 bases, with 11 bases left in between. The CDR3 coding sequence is TGCGCCAGCAGCTATTTAGGGGCACAAGAGACCCAGTACTTC. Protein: CASSYLGAQETQYF.

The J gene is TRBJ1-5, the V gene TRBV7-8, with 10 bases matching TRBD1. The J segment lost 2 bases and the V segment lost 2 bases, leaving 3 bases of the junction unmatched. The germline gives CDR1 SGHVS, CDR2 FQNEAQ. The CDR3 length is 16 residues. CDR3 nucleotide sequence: TGTGCCAGCAGCTTATCTGGGACAGGGGGCAATCAGCCCCAGCATTTT. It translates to CASSLSGTGGNQPQHF.

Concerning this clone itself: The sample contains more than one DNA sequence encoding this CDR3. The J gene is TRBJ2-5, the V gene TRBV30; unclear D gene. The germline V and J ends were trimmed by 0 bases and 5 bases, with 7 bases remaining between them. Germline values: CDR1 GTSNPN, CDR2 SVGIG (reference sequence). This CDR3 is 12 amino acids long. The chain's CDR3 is CAWSVSPETQYF. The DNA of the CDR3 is TGTGCCTGGAGTGTTAGTCCGGAGACCCAGTACTTC.

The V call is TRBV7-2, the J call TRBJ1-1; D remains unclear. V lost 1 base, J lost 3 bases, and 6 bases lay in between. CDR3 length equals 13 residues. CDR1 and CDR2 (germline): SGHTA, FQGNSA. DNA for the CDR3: TGTGCCAGCAGCTTAGTACCATACACTGAAGCTTTCTTT. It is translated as CASSLVPYTEAFF. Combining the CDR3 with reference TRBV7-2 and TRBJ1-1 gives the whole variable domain GAGVSQSPSNKVTEKGKDVELRCDPISGHTALYWYRQSLGQGLEFLIYFQGNSAPDKSGLPSDRFSAERTGGSVSTLTIQRTQQEDSAVYLCASSLVPYTEAFFGQGTRLTVV.